This entry lists 10 T cell receptor beta chains sequenced from one sample in a study of regulatory T cells in long-lasting Graves disease. Arm-PCR with iRepertoire HTBI primers amplified the CDR3 regions for these TCR beta libraries. TCRdb used MiXCR to reprocess the multiplex PCR reads, holding one entry per CDR3 protein. The sample yields about 370,000 distinct CDR3 sequences, around a sixth seen once. Time point meaning: newly diagnosed GD, antithyroid drugs for less than 3 months. The TCR library was made from RNA extracted from PBMCs. The starting material was peripheral blood mononuclear cells (PBMCs), obtained at new diagnosis, from a patient treated with antithyroid drugs. The receptors stem from a female donor with Graves disease.

In its sample, this clonotype was seen many times. The chain recombines TRBV28 with TRBJ2-3, with 9 bases identical to TRBD1. Unmatched junction bases numbered 14, after V lost 8 bases and J lost 5 bases. Germline-derived CDR1 and CDR2 are MDHEN and SYDVKM. The CDR3 runs to 16 residues. In nucleotides, the CDR3 is TGTGCCAGCTCAGTTTATTGGACAGGGGATGAAGATACGCAGTATTTT. It is translated as CASSVYWTGDEDTQYF.

As for this clonotype: With a much larger clone just one base away, this may be a read error. The rearrangement links TRBV3-1 to TRBJ1-5; D is uncertain. V gave up 3 bases and J gave up 2 bases, with 17 bases separating them. Germline V gene lookup returns CDR1 LGHDT and CDR2 YNNKEL (reference sequence). This CDR3 is 17 amino acids long. CDR3 DNA sequence: TGTGCCAGCAGCCATGAACCTGCGGGATTCGGCAATCAGCCCCAGCATTTT. Its protein product is CASSHEPAGFGNQPQHF.

This clonotype was observed many times. Sequence at one end of the junction differs from germline and may be a read error. The genes are TRBV7-9 and TRBJ1-2; possible D gene TRBD1, 6 bases. Per the germline V gene, CDR1 is SEHNR and CDR2 is FQNEAQ (reference sequence). This CDR3 contains 15 residues. The CDR3 bases are TGTGCCAGCAGTTTAGTTGCGGGGGGCGGCTATGGCTACACCTTC. It specifies CASSLVAGGGYGYTF.

This clonotype was seen a few times. The chain recombines TRBV5-6 with TRBJ2-5; D perhaps matches TRBD1 (6 bases). From germline, CDR1 is SGHDT and CDR2 YYEEEE. The CDR3 has 16 residues. Trimming removed 3 bases from V and 4 bases from J, with 19 bases in between. CDR3 in amino acids: CASSWATGTARETQYF. CDR3 in DNA: TGTGCCAGCAGCTGGGCGACAGGCACCGCACGAGAGACCCAGTACTTC.

The V call is TRBV6-2 or TRBV6-3, the J call TRBJ2-3; D is possibly TRBD1 (6 bases). Germline CDR1 and CDR2: MNHEY and SVGEGT. This CDR3 comprises 16 residues. V lost 6 bases and J 0 bases, leaving 16 bases between the germline ends. The CDR3 sequence: CASSVYRAASTDTQYF. The CDR3 coding sequence is TGTGCCAGCAGCGTCTACAGGGCCGCTAGCACAGATACGCAGTATTTT.

The rearrangement uses TRBV6-2 or TRBV6-3 and TRBJ2-3, with 13 bases identical to TRBD2. In germline, CDR1 is MNHEY, CDR2 SVGEGT. J was trimmed by 2 bases and V by 4 bases; bases with no gene match: 9. The CDR3 spans 18 residues. The CDR3 sequence is CASSFRLAGGPTTDTQYF. CDR3 nucleotide sequence: TGTGCCAGCAGTTTTCGACTAGCGGGGGGCCCAACCACAGATACGCAGTATTTT.

This clonotype was seen only a few times. The rearrangement uses TRBV4-3 and TRBJ1-6; 11 bases line up with TRBD1. V trimming: 4 bases; J trimming: 5 bases; junction bases outside the gene matches: 22. CDR1 and CDR2 from the germline V gene are LGHNA and YSLEER. The CDR3 length is 22 residues. DNA for the CDR3: TGCGCCAGCAGCCCGATAGGGGGGACAGGGGGGCCTATACGCCAAGATAATTCACCCCTCCACTTT. Its protein product is CASSPIGGTGGPIRQDNSPLHF.

This clonotype appeared many times. The rearrangement uses TRBV20-1 and TRBJ2-2, with 10 positions matching TRBD1. Germline CDR1 and CDR2: DFQATT and SNEGSKA (reference sequence). Unmatched junction bases numbered 17, after V lost 1 base and J lost 3 bases. CDR3 length: 20 amino acids. The CDR3 DNA sequence: TGCAGTGCTAGAGGCGAACCGCTTCCGGGACAGGGGTTTGACACCGGGGAGCTGTTTTTT. It is translated as CSARGEPLPGQGFDTGELFF.

This clonotype came up a few times. This chain uses TRBV4-2 with TRBJ2-6; D not resolved. CDR1 is LGHNA and CDR2 is YNFKEQ in the germline V gene. This CDR3 has 15 residues. Trimming took 4 bases from V and 0 from J, leaving 7 bases between them. This CDR3 is CASSPQDSGANVLTF. The CDR3 DNA is TGTGCCAGCAGCCCCCAGGACTCTGGGGCCAACGTCCTGACTTTC.

This clonotype has at least ten counts. The chain links TRBV20-1 to TRBJ1-5; D call uncertain. The V end lost 3 bases, the J end lost 0 bases, and 9 bases lay between the germline ends. In germline, CDR1 is DFQATT, CDR2 SNEGSKA (reference sequence). CDR3 length: 14 residues. CDR3 protein: CSARARFSNQPQHF. The CDR3 nucleotides are TGCAGTGCTAGGGCACGGTTTAGCAATCAGCCCCAGCATTTT.